A selection of T cell receptor beta chains follows, all from one sample in a study of cytomegalovirus exposure and HLA in healthy donors. Sequenced by immunoSEQ multiplex PCR; TCRdb stores in-frame clones only, minus some. The sample comprises roughly 250,000 clones, around 85% of which are singletons, and over 0.95% rests with the top ten. Sequencing input: PBMCs. Every receptor here comes from a woman in her twenties or thirties in good health and CMV-seropositive. The CDR3 runs from the conserved cysteine through the conserved F or W. Fields, in order: clone size, V gene, D gene, J gene, CDR3 protein, CDR3 DNA. D genes are given only for firm matches. Clone size is given for some rows only: seen once, a few or many times, or a class if the clone is expanded.

-,TRBV7-9,-,TRBJ1-3,CASSLNSFAGNTIYF,TGTGCCAGCAGCCTAAATAGCTTTGCTGGAAACACCATATATTTT
-,TRBV7-8,-,TRBJ2-7,CASSLNNRADYEQYF,TGTGCCAGCAGCTTAAATAACAGGGCGGACTACGAGCAGTACTTC
-,TRBV5-4,TRBD1,TRBJ2-7,CASSLTGAYEQYF,TGTGCCAGCAGCTTGACAGGGGCCTACGAGCAGTACTTC
-,TRBV13,TRBD1,TRBJ1-1,CASSYRGTVAEAFF,TGTGCCAGCAGCTATAGGGGGACAGTGGCTGAAGCTTTCTTT
-,TRBV11-3,TRBD2,TRBJ2-1,CASSSAGAYNEQFF,TGTGCCAGCAGCTCGGCGGGAGCGTACAATGAGCAGTTCTTC
few,TRBV19,-,TRBJ2-5,CASSIDRETQYF,TGTGCCAGTAGTATAGACAGGGAGACCCAGTACTTC
-,TRBV27,-,TRBJ2-1,CASHNAGGRYNEQFF,TGTGCCAGCCACAACGCCGGGGGTCGCTACAATGAGCAGTTCTTC
-,TRBV11-3,TRBD1,TRBJ2-4,CASSYGTDKNIQYF,TGTGCCAGCAGCTACGGGACAGATAAAAACATTCAGTACTTC
few,TRBV5-1,TRBD2,TRBJ2-5,CASRDGTSGSGETQYF,TGCGCCAGCAGGGACGGGACTAGCGGGAGCGGGGAGACCCAGTACTTC
-,TRBV6-6,-,TRBJ2-7,CASSYSGEYEQYF,TGTGCCAGCAGTTATTCCGGGGAATACGAGCAGTACTTC
-,TRBV5-6,-,TRBJ2-7,CASTIRVVEQYF,TGTGCCAGCACCATCCGAGTGGTCGAGCAGTACTTC
once,TRBV6-6,TRBD1,TRBJ1-1,CASRETGGTNTEAFF,TGTGCCAGCAGGGAGACAGGGGGGACAAACACTGAAGCTTTCTTT
-,TRBV5-6,-,TRBJ2-7,CATSSGDNTYEQYF,TGTGCCACCAGTAGTGGGGACAACACCTACGAGCAGTACTTC
-,TRBV27,-,TRBJ2-7,CASSLSLGQIYEQYF,TGTGCCAGCAGTTTATCGCTGGGACAAATCTACGAGCAGTACTTC
few,TRBV10-2,TRBD1,TRBJ2-1,CASSRQGSYNEQFF,TGCGCCAGCAGTCGACAGGGCTCCTACAATGAGCAGTTCTTC
once,TRBV7-2,TRBD1,TRBJ1-1,CASSAPGQGMNTEAFF,TGTGCCAGCAGCGCGCCGGGACAGGGAATGAACACTGAAGCTTTCTTT
-,TRBV11-2,-,TRBJ2-7,CASSHLAFTYEQYF,TGTGCCAGCAGTCACCTAGCGTTTACCTACGAGCAGTACTTC
-,TRBV6-1,-,TRBJ2-7,CASSKPYEQYF,TGTGCCAGCAGCAAGCCCTACGAGCAGTACTTC
-,TRBV6-1,TRBD1,TRBJ1-1,CASSIRTGGTEAFF,TGTGCCAGCAGTATACGGACAGGAGGCACTGAAGCTTTCTTT
-,TRBV6-5,-,TRBJ2-5,CASSYSPGRLETQYF,TGTGCCAGCAGTTACTCCCCCGGGAGATTGGAGACCCAGTACTTC
-,TRBV19,TRBD1,TRBJ2-7,CASSAPGGVSYEQYF,TGTGCCAGTAGCGCACCAGGGGGTGTTAGCTACGAGCAGTACTTC
-,TRBV27,-,TRBJ1-1,CASSFLSRGTEAFF,TGTGCCAGCAGTTTCCTCTCTCGGGGCACTGAAGCTTTCTTT
-,TRBV7-9,-,TRBJ2-7,CASNRESEYEQYF,TGTGCCAGCAACCGGGAAAGCGAGTACGAGCAGTACTTC
-,TRBV7-8,TRBD2,TRBJ2-1,CASSGLAGEVYNEQFF,TGTGCCAGCAGCGGATTAGCGGGAGAGGTATACAATGAGCAGTTCTTC
-,TRBV19,TRBD2,TRBJ2-1,CASAGTSGTEQFF,TGTGCCAGCGCCGGGACTAGCGGGACTGAGCAGTTCTTC
-,TRBV2,-,TRBJ2-5,CAGQDGGTQYF,TGTGCCGGCCAGGACGGAGGGACCCAGTACTTC
few,TRBV6-5,TRBD1,TRBJ1-5,CASSLDRLNQPQHF,TGTGCCAGCAGTTTGGACAGGCTAAATCAGCCCCAGCATTTT
once,TRBV2,-,TRBJ2-1,CASSGEGYNEQFF,TGTGCCAGCAGCGGAGAAGGATACAATGAGCAGTTCTTC
-,TRBV27,TRBD1,TRBJ2-7,CASSFTGQGLYEQYF,TGTGCCAGCAGTTTTACTGGACAGGGCTTATACGAGCAGTACTTC
-,TRBV27,-,TRBJ2-5,CASRTSGETQYF,TGTGCCAGCCGGACTTCAGGAGAGACCCAGTACTTC
-,TRBV27,TRBD2,TRBJ2-7,CASRIGLAGVEQYF,TGTGCCAGCAGAATAGGACTAGCGGGAGTCGAGCAGTACTTC
-,TRBV19,TRBD1,TRBJ1-5,CASTATGAFSNQPQHF,TGTGCCAGTACCGCGACAGGGGCGTTTAGCAATCAGCCCCAGCATTTT
-,TRBV2,-,TRBJ2-7,CASSPSYEQYF,TGTGCCAGCAGTCCCTCTTACGAGCAGTACTTC
-,TRBV4-2,-,TRBJ1-2,CASSQGDTYGYTF,TGTGCCAGCAGCCAAGGGGACACCTATGGCTACACCTTC
-,TRBV18,TRBD1,TRBJ1-2,CASSPMTGGPLDDGYTF,TGTGCCAGCTCACCAATGACAGGGGGCCCTCTGGACGATGGCTACACCTTC